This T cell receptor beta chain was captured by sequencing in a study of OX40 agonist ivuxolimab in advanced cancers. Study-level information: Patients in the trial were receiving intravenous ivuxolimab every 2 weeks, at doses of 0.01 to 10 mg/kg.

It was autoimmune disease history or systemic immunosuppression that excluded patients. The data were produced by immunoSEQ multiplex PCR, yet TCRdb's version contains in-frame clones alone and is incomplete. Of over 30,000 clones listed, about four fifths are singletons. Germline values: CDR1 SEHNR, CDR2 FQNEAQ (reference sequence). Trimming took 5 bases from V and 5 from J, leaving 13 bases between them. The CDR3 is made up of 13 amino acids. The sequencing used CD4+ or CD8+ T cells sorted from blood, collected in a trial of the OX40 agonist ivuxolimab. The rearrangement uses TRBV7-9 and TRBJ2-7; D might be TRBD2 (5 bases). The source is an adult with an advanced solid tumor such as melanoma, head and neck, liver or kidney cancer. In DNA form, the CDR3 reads TGTGCCAGCAGCCCCGCTGAGGGTGACGAGCAGTACTTC. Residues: CASSPAEGDEQYF.